The 20 T cell receptor beta chains listed next were all sequenced from one sample in a study of T cell responses to AZD1222 COVID-19 vaccine. Method: immunoSEQ multiplex PCR; TCRdb's copy keeps in-frame clones and lacks some. Here the sample spans 110,000 to 150,000 clones, around 93% being singletons. Sequenced here: peripheral blood, sampled 28 days after the second AZD1222 dose. The source is an adult who received the AZD1222 COVID-19 vaccine.

The rearrangement joins TRBV4-1 to TRBJ2-5, with 9 bases aligning to TRBD1. V was clipped by 2 bases and J by 5 bases; unmatched bases: 9. The germline V gene encodes CDR1 MGHRA and CDR2 YSYEKL. This CDR3 is 16 amino acids long. This chain's CDR3 is CASSQRTGTGWETQYF. The CDR3 DNA sequence: TGCGCCAGCAGCCAACGCACCGGGACAGGGTGGGAGACCCAGTACTTC.

The chain recombines TRBV3-1 (or the pseudogene TRBV3-2) with TRBJ1-2, with D perhaps matching TRBD1 (5 bases). CDR3 length: 17 residues. From germline, CDR1 is LGHDT and CDR2 YNNKEL (reference sequence). Between the trimmed V and J ends, which lost 0 bases and 3 bases, there was a span of 17 bases. CDR3 sequence: CASSQDRVAQAYYGYTF. The CDR3 DNA is TGTGCCAGCAGCCAAGATAGGGTCGCACAGGCGTACTATGGCTACACCTTC.

The genes are TRBV28 and TRBJ2-7; D remains unclear. V gave up 3 bases and J gave up 0 bases, with 9 bases separating them. Germline V lookup: CDR1 MDHEN, CDR2 SYDVKM. The CDR3 is 14 residues long. In DNA, the CDR3 is TGTGCCAGCAGTTTCTCAGTTAGCTCCTACGAGCAGTACTTC. Protein product: CASSFSVSSYEQYF.

The CDR3 nucleotides are TGTGCCAGCAGCCAACCGGGACGTATGAACACTGAAGCTTTCTTT. Protein: CASSQPGRMNTEAFF. The chain employs TRBV3-1 (or the pseudogene TRBV3-2) and TRBJ1-1, with a weak D call TRBD1 (5 bases). Germline V gives CDR1 LGHDT, CDR2 YNNKEL (reference sequence). The V gene lost 2 bases and the J gene lost 0 bases, with 10 bases spanning the gap. The CDR3 loop spans 15 amino acids.

The V and J genes are TRBV19 and TRBJ2-2, with no clear D. The germline V gene has CDR1 LNHDA and CDR2 SQIVND (reference sequence). This CDR3 region has 16 residues. Trimming cost V 3 bases and J 4 bases, with 15 bases left between them. The CDR3 bases are TGTGCCAGTAGTATCGACCGGGTTTCGGTCACCGGGGAGCTGTTTTTT. This gives the protein CASSIDRVSVTGELFF.

CDR3 sequence (DNA): TGTGCCAGCAGTTTTCACGGGGGGAACACTGAAGCTTTCTTT. It yields the protein CASSFHGGNTEAFF. The V gene is TRBV27, the J gene TRBJ1-1; maybe TRBD1 (5 bases). Looked up from germline, CDR1 is MNHEY and CDR2 is SMNVEV (reference sequence). The CDR3 is 14 amino acids. V shed 3 bases and J shed 1 base, with 9 bases lying between them.

This chain uses TRBV5-1 with TRBJ2-3, with D possibly TRBD1 on 5 matching bases. Germline CDR1 and CDR2: SGHRS and YFSETQ. The V and J ends lost 0 bases and 1 base respectively, with 12 bases between them. This CDR3 spans 16 amino acids. CDR3 region: CASSLVGREGTDTQYF. CDR3 nucleotide sequence: TGCGCCAGCAGCTTGGTCGGCAGGGAAGGCACAGATACGCAGTATTTT.

The J gene is TRBJ2-1, the V gene TRBV10-1, with no clear D. The V gene's germline CDR1 is WNHNN and CDR2 SYGVQD (reference sequence). The CDR3 extends over 12 amino acids. V was clipped by 3 bases and J by 7 bases, with 7 bases between them. The CDR3: CASSDLQNEQFF. The DNA of the CDR3 is TGCGCCAGCAGTGACTTGCAAAATGAGCAGTTCTTC.

The V and J genes are TRBV30 and TRBJ1-2, with D hard to call. The CDR3 runs 11 residues. The V end lost 4 bases, the J end lost 7 bases, and 10 bases lay between the germline ends. Germline CDR1 and CDR2: GTSNPN and SVGIG (reference sequence). CDR3 in amino acids: CAWTMGGGYTF. As DNA, the CDR3 is TGTGCCTGGACCATGGGTGGTGGCTACACCTTC. Using reference TRBV30 and TRBJ1-2 for the parts outside the CDR3, the full variable domain is SQTIHQWPATLVQPVGSPLSLECTVEGTSNPNLYWYRQAAGRGLQLLFYSVGIGQISSEVPQNLSASRPQDRQFILSSKKLLLSDSGFYLCAWTMGGGYTFGSGTRLTVV.

The chain has TRBV11-2 and TRBJ1-5; D call uncertain. The CDR3 covers 12 residues. Germline V gene sequence: CDR1 SGHAT, CDR2 FQNNGV. V was cut by 2 bases and J by 6 bases, with 5 bases left in between. As DNA, the CDR3 is TGTGCCAGCAGCTTATCGGGTCAGCCCCAGCATTTT. It specifies CASSLSGQPQHF.

This clone was recorded once. This chain connects TRBV24-1 to TRBJ2-2; the match to TRBD1 covers 7 bases. This CDR3 has 18 residues. Losses at the gene ends were 4 bases for V and 3 bases for J; bases not matched to a gene: 13. Germline CDR1 and CDR2: KGHDR and SFDVKD. The CDR3 DNA sequence: TGTGCCACCAGTGACCGCTCCAGCCGGGACAGCTACACCGGGGAGCTGTTTTTT. This translates into CATSDRSSRDSYTGELFF.

The rearrangement joins TRBV9 to TRBJ1-4; D not certain. The CDR3 totals 15 residues. The V gene lost 2 bases and the J gene lost 5 bases, with 13 bases spanning the gap. Germline V CDR1 and CDR2: SGDLS, YYNGEE. The DNA of the CDR3 is TGTGCCAGCAGCGTCGTGGGCGGAAAGAATGAAAAACTGTTTTTT. It specifies CASSVVGGKNEKLFF.

The chain couples TRBV6-5 to TRBJ2-1, with D unclear. Trimming pared 4 bases from V and 8 bases from J, leaving 12 bases between. CDR1 is MNHEY and CDR2 is SVGAGI in the germline V gene. This CDR3 has 13 amino acids. The CDR3 here is CASSSPRSDEQFF. The CDR3 DNA follows: TGTGCCAGCAGTTCCCCCAGGTCGGATGAGCAGTTCTTC.

The chain recombines TRBV6-5 with TRBJ1-2; 8 bases are shared with TRBD1. The trim removed 6 bases at V and 6 bases at J, leaving 12 bases unmatched. The CDR3 is made up of 15 amino acids. CDR1 and CDR2 from the germline V gene are MNHEY and SVGAGI. CDR3 DNA: TGTGCCAGCAGAAGGATAACAGGGGGAGAGAATGGCTACACCTTC. Amino acid sequence: CASRRITGGENGYTF.

This clone has only one observation. The V gene is TRBV9, the J gene TRBJ1-2; TRBD1 agrees at 9 bases. CDR3 length equals 15 residues. Losses at the gene ends were 0 bases for V and 7 bases for J; bases not matched to a gene: 7. Germline V gene lookup returns CDR1 SGDLS and CDR2 YYNGEE. The CDR3 here is CASSVEIGTGIGYTF. The CDR3 DNA sequence: TGTGCCAGCAGCGTAGAGATCGGGACAGGGATTGGCTACACCTTC.

The rearrangement links TRBV19 to TRBJ2-2, with 10 bases identical to TRBD2. Trimming removed 7 bases from V and 0 bases from J; junction bases left unmatched: 5. CDR3 size: 16 residues. The germline V gene has CDR1 LNHDA and CDR2 SQIVND (reference sequence). CDR3 nucleotides: TGTGCCAGTAAAGAGCGGGGGGGACCGAACACCGGGGAGCTGTTTTTT. The encoded protein is CASKERGGPNTGELFF.

V and J are TRBV19 and TRBJ2-2; 9 nucleotides match TRBD1. The CDR3 extends over 15 amino acids. Trimming at V came to 5 bases and at J to 5 bases, leaving 6 bases not matched to a gene. The germline CDR1 and CDR2 sequences are LNHDA and SQIVND (reference sequence). Written as DNA, the CDR3 is TGTGCCAGTAGTTCCTGGGACAGGGAGACCGGGGAGCTGTTTTTT. Protein product: CASSSWDRETGELFF. Using reference TRBV19 and TRBJ2-2 for the parts outside the CDR3, the full variable domain is DGGITQSPKYLFRKEGQNVTLSCEQNLNHDAMYWYRQDPGQGLRLIYYSQIVNDFQKGDIAEGYSVSREKKESFPLTVTSAQKNPTAFYLCASSSWDRETGELFFGEGSRLTVL.

V and J are TRBV11-2 and TRBJ1-4; D possibly corresponds to TRBD1 (5 bases). Trimming stripped 6 bases from V and 13 bases from J, with 21 bases between. Germline CDR1 and CDR2: SGHAT and FQNNGV. The CDR3 length is 14 residues. CDR3 coding DNA: TGTGCCAGCAGAGCCCCGGGACCCCGGTCGCGACTGTTTTTT. Amino acid sequence: CASRAPGPRSRLFF.

The V call is TRBV7-6, the J call TRBJ2-1, with D uncertain. The V gene lost 0 bases and the J gene lost 7 bases, with 7 bases spanning the gap. The CDR3 length is 13 residues. Germline V gives CDR1 SGHVS, CDR2 FNYEAQ. The CDR3 sequence is CASSLAFSNEQFF. The CDR3 coding sequence is TGTGCCAGCAGCTTAGCGTTTTCGAATGAGCAGTTCTTC.

The V gene is TRBV6-5, the J gene TRBJ1-5; D ambiguous. This CDR3 is built from 14 residues. V shed 7 bases and J shed 5 bases, with 15 bases lying between them. Germline V gene data show CDR1 as MNHEY and CDR2 as SVGAGI. CDR3 in amino acids: CASNLERSHQPQHF. CDR3 coding DNA: TGTGCCAGCAACCTTGAAAGGTCACATCAGCCCCAGCATTTT.